The 24 T cell receptor beta chains below were found in one sample sequenced in a study of shared clonotypes between healthy human individuals. Libraries were prepared by immunoSEQ multiplex PCR; TCRdb keeps only in-frame clonotypes and omits some of them. The sample includes hundreds of thousands of clones, around 78% of them seen just once. Sequenced input: PBMCs. Receptors originate from a woman aged 40 to 50 in good health. Some clones in this sample may be carry-over from other donors' samples.

As to this clone: A far larger clone is one base from this, pointing to a likely read error. The chain carries TRBV30 and TRBJ1-5, with 8 bases fitting TRBD1. Germline V lookup: CDR1 GTSNPN, CDR2 SVGIG (reference sequence). The CDR3 contains 15 residues. The CDR3 nucleotides read TGTGCCCGGAGCCCCTTGGGACAGGGCAATCAGCCCCAGCATTTT. Translation: CARSPLGQGNQPQHF.

This clone was seen a single time. The CDR3 DNA reads as TGTGCCAGCAGCCCCCCCGGCGGGAGCACAGATACGCAGTATTTT. It translates to CASSPPGGSTDTQYF. J is TRBJ2-3 and V is TRBV28, with D tentatively TRBD2 (5 bases). The CDR3 covers 15 residues. Germline V gene data show CDR1 as MDHEN and CDR2 as SYDVKM. The V end was cut by 6 bases, the J end by 0 bases, with 13 bases between.

The chain has TRBV15 and TRBJ2-2, with D hard to call. V was pared by 0 bases and J by 5 bases, with 7 bases between. The CDR3 consists of 14 residues. CDR1 and CDR2 (germline): LNHNV, YYDKDF (reference sequence). The CDR3 DNA sequence: TGTGCCACCAGCAGAGACCTAAGAACCGGGGAGCTGTTTTTT. Its protein product is CATSRDLRTGELFF.

This rearrangement joins TRBV5-1 to TRBJ2-7; TRBD1 matches at 10 bases. There are 18 residues in the CDR3. Germline V gives CDR1 SGHRS, CDR2 YFSETQ. The junction had 13 bases not matched to a gene; V was cut back by 4 bases and J by 0 bases. The CDR3 coding sequence is TGCGCCAGCAGCGTGGGACAGGGGTTGCGGGCGAACTCCTACGAGCAGTACTTC. It is translated as CASSVGQGLRANSYEQYF.

This rearrangement joins TRBV11-2 to TRBJ2-7; D not certain. The length of the CDR3 is 13 residues. V lost 1 base to trimming and J lost 1 base, with 5 bases between them. CDR1 is SGHAT, CDR2 FQNNGV, per germline. CDR3 sequence reads: CASSLVGSYEQYF. CDR3 DNA sequence: TGTGCCAGCAGCTTAGTCGGGTCCTACGAGCAGTACTTC.

This chain joins TRBV9 and TRBJ2-1, with D unclear. The CDR3 extends over 13 amino acids. With 0 bases removed from V and 5 bases from J, the gap between germline ends came to 6 bases. Germline CDR1 reads SGDLS; CDR2 reads YYNGEE. CDR3: CASSVVPDNEQFF. For the CDR3, the DNA is TGTGCCAGCAGCGTAGTTCCCGACAATGAGCAGTTCTTC.

In this sample, this clone turned up a few times. The rearrangement links TRBV4-2 to TRBJ2-3; TRBD1 matches 11 bases. This CDR3 is 16 amino acids long. The germline V gene has CDR1 LGHNA and CDR2 YNFKEQ. The ends lost 1 base at V and 5 bases at J; junction bases unmatched: 5. The CDR3 DNA follows: TGTGCCAGCAGCCAAGTAGGGACAGGGGGTAAAGATACGCAGTATTTT. The encoded protein is CASSQVGTGGKDTQYF.

V usage is TRBV10-3 and J usage is TRBJ2-2, with a tentative D call TRBD2 (5 bases). The CDR3 runs to 14 residues. Trimming cost V 3 bases and J 6 bases, with 11 bases left between them. Germline V gives CDR1 ENHRY, CDR2 SYGVKD. CDR3 DNA sequence: TGTGCCATCAGTGATGGTGCTAGCCCCGGGGAGCTGTTTTTT. Protein product: CAISDGASPGELFF.

In the case of this clone: This sample also contains other DNA sequences that code for the same CDR3. The J gene is TRBJ2-2, the V gene TRBV29-1; 7 bases are a match to TRBD2. CDR3 length: 14 residues. Germline V gene data show CDR1 as SQVTM and CDR2 as ANQGSEA. V trimming: 7 bases; J trimming: 2 bases; junction bases outside the gene matches: 7. The CDR3 protein is CSAGTNTNTGELFF. The DNA for the CDR3 is TGCAGCGCCGGGACTAATACAAACACCGGGGAGCTGTTTTTT.

The sample holds a few counts of this clone. Additional DNA sequences in this sample encode the identical CDR3. The chain combines TRBV18 with TRBJ2-1; 11 nucleotides line up with TRBD2. The V and J ends lost 3 bases and 6 bases, in that order; junction bases with no gene match: 4. The CDR3 has 15 residues. Germline V gene sequence: CDR1 KGHSH, CDR2 LQKENI. Here the CDR3 reads CASSPETSGINEQFF. CDR3 bases: TGTGCCAGCTCACCCGAGACTAGCGGGATCAATGAGCAGTTCTTC.

V gene TRBV28 combines with J gene TRBJ1-5; D remains unclear. V lost 2 bases, J lost 6 bases, and 14 bases lay in between. CDR1 is MDHEN and CDR2 is SYDVKM in the germline V gene. The CDR3 is made up of 15 amino acids. In DNA, the CDR3 is TGTGCCAGCAGTTTAGGACCTTCAAGACTTCAGCCCCAGCATTTT. Its translation is CASSLGPSRLQPQHF. The whole variable domain, filled in from reference TRBV28 and TRBJ1-5, reads DVKVTQSSRYLVKRTGEKVFLECVQDMDHENMFWYRQDPGLGLRLIYFSYDVKMKEKGDIPEGYSVSREKKERFSLILESASTNQTSMYLCASSLGPSRLQPQHFGDGTRLSIL.

This clone has more than one count but fewer than ten. This rearrangement joins TRBV4-3 to TRBJ2-5; 7 bases match TRBD2. The V gene end was trimmed by 0 bases and the J gene end by 7 bases; junction bases not matched to a gene: 8. The CDR3 totals 15 residues. Germline CDR1 LGHNA, CDR2 YSLEER. The CDR3: CASSQDLLREGTQYF. In DNA, the CDR3 is TGCGCCAGCAGCCAAGATCTCTTAAGGGAGGGGACCCAGTACTTC.

The V and J genes are TRBV28 and TRBJ2-1; no clear D gene. This CDR3 contains 14 residues. V lost 2 bases and J 9 bases, leaving 14 bases between the germline ends. The V gene's germline CDR1 is MDHEN and CDR2 SYDVKM. The CDR3 DNA reads as TGTGCCAGCAGTTTAGTGAGTCGGGTGGGTGAGCAGTTCTTC. This codes for CASSLVSRVGEQFF.

The V gene is TRBV5-8, the J gene TRBJ1-2; D may be TRBD1 (6 bases). The germline CDR1 and CDR2 sequences are SGHTS and YDEGEE. The CDR3 covers 13 residues. V dropped 6 bases and J dropped 5 bases, with 14 bases sitting between them. CDR3 in amino acids: CASTYRVGYGYTF. CDR3 nucleotide sequence: TGTGCCAGCACTTACAGGGTGGGGTATGGCTACACCTTC.

The CDR3 spells CASSINSIANTGELFF. The CDR3 nucleotides read TGTGCCAGCAGCATCAATAGCATCGCGAACACCGGGGAGCTGTTTTTT. V is TRBV7-3 and J is TRBJ2-2; no clear D gene. V was pared by 5 bases and J by 0 bases, with 13 bases between. Germline CDR1 SGHTA, CDR2 FQGTGA. This CDR3 spans 16 amino acids.

V gene TRBV5-1 combines with J gene TRBJ2-3; no reliable D call. With 0 bases removed from V and 3 bases from J, the gap between germline ends came to 14 bases. The CDR3 spans 16 residues. The germline V gene has CDR1 SGHRS and CDR2 YFSETQ. CDR3 bases: TGCGCCAGCAGCTTGGGCCCGGGTCAGTTTACAGATACGCAGTATTTT. It encodes CASSLGPGQFTDTQYF.

The chain links TRBV30 to TRBJ2-1; D possibly corresponds to TRBD1 (6 bases). The V gene lost 5 bases and the J gene lost 9 bases, with 14 bases spanning the gap. The CDR3 runs 12 residues. The germline V gene encodes CDR1 GTSNPN and CDR2 SVGIG (reference sequence). For the CDR3, the DNA is TGTGCCTGGGGGGGCTCCCAGTTTGAGCAGTTCTTC. As protein: CAWGGSQFEQFF.

The chain links TRBV6-6 to TRBJ2-7, with 9 bases that match TRBD2. CDR1 is MNHNY and CDR2 is SVGAGI in the germline V gene (reference sequence). J gave up 5 bases and V 6 bases, and 8 bases lay outside the gene matches. The CDR3 length is 14 residues. The CDR3 is CASRPGGRADEQYF. The CDR3 nucleotides are TGTGCCAGCAGACCCGGCGGGAGGGCCGACGAGCAGTACTTC.

The rearrangement uses TRBV28 and TRBJ2-7; 7 nucleotides line up with TRBD1. Germline V gene sequence: CDR1 MDHEN, CDR2 SYDVKM. The length of the CDR3 is 13 residues. J gave up 4 bases and V 11 bases, and 11 bases lay outside the gene matches. The CDR3: CAATRDSEYEQYF. The CDR3 nucleotides read TGTGCCGCAACCCGGGACAGTGAATACGAGCAGTACTTC.

The V gene is TRBV30, the J gene TRBJ2-5; a weak D match, TRBD2 (6 bases). The V and J ends lost 7 bases and 1 base respectively, with 16 bases between them. This CDR3 has 14 amino acids. Per germline, CDR1 GTSNPN and CDR2 SVGIG (reference sequence). CDR3 loop: CASLFLGLQETQYF. DNA for the CDR3: TGTGCCTCCCTCTTTCTGGGACTCCAAGAGACCCAGTACTTC.

V gene TRBV10-1 combines with J gene TRBJ2-1; D uncertain. The CDR3 spans 14 residues. Germline V lookup: CDR1 WNHNN, CDR2 SYGVQD (reference sequence). V lost 0 bases to trimming and J lost 5 bases, with 8 bases between them. This CDR3 is CASSESPNDNEQFF. The CDR3, as DNA: TGCGCCAGCAGTGAGTCGCCCAATGACAATGAGCAGTTCTTC.

Comments on this clone: An end of the junction does not agree with germline; a read error may underlie this. This sample also contains other DNA sequences that code for the same CDR3. This chain joins TRBV7-9 and TRBJ2-1; D gene uncertain. The CDR3 has 15 residues. Germline CDR1 and CDR2: SEHNR and FQNEAQ (reference sequence). The CDR3 loop reads CASSLAPEAYNEQFF. CDR3 bases: TGTGCTAGCAGCTTAGCTCCAGAGGCCTACAATGAGCAGTTCTTC.

This clone was found once. The chain combines TRBV5-1 with TRBJ2-1; no clear D gene. Germline CDR1 reads SGHRS; CDR2 reads YFSETQ. This CDR3 is 14 amino acids long. V lost 0 bases and J 6 bases, leaving 10 bases between the germline ends. CDR3 in DNA: TGCGCCAGCAGCTTGGTATCCAGCACCAATGAGCAGTTCTTC. Its translation is CASSLVSSTNEQFF.

Notes on this clone: This likely came from a read error, as a far larger clone is one base away. Other DNA variants within this sample encode the same CDR3. The chain is built from TRBV30 and TRBJ2-7, with 9 bases that match TRBD2. This CDR3 comprises 15 residues. V shed 3 bases, J shed 3 bases, and the junction held 9 bases outside the gene matches. CDR1 is GTSNPN and CDR2 is SVGIG in the germline V gene (reference sequence). CDR3 DNA sequence: TGTGCCTGGAGCGTACGGCGGGAGGGCTTCTACGAGCAGTACTTC. Protein: CAWSVRREGFYEQYF.